This T cell receptor (beta chain) was identified in a study of shared clonotypes between healthy human individuals. Turning to the study itself: Per donor, CD8 memory used one plate, CD8 naive used two, CD4 memory used three and CD4 naive used three. Points from the study as a whole: Donor scarcity curtailed the genetic and exposure-history diversity represented herein.

Naivety among CD8 cells was defined by CD45RO negativity and positive CCR7 selection, thereby excluding terminally differentiated effector memory CD45RA+ cells. On this clone itself: The antigen remains undetermined.

Sequenced by immunoSEQ multiplex PCR; TCRdb stores in-frame clones only, minus some. The sample yields 550,000 to 750,000 clones, roughly nine tenths seen once. Germline V gives CDR1 SGHDN, CDR2 FVKESK. Trimming cost V 6 bases and J 8 bases; bases outside gene matches: 7. The CDR3 loop spans 14 amino acids. This TCR was recovered from a man aged 25 to 40 in good health. Sequencing was performed on naive CD8+ T cells sorted from blood. The J gene is TRBJ2-2, the V gene TRBV14; TRBD2 aligns across 9 bases. The CDR3 nucleotides are TGTGCCAGCAGTCTAGCGGGAAATGGTGGGGAGCTGTTTTTT. Amino acids: CASSLAGNGGELFF.